This T cell receptor (beta chain) derives from a study of T cells expressing NK-cell markers. Making the TCR beta cDNA relied on 5'RACE template switching with UMIs. From its re-call of the 5' RACE reads, TCRdb lists each CDR3 protein once, without DNA. This repertoire includes fewer than 400,000 distinct CDR3 sequences. Germline CDR1 is MNHEY and CDR2 is SMNVEV (reference sequence). This CDR3 comprises 14 residues. The receptor was derived from a man aged 18 to 69 in good health. Material for sequencing was blood T cells: a sorted CD56 or NKG2C T cell subset, CD4+ or CD8+ T cells, or bulk PBMC T cells (not recorded which). The V call is TRBV27, the J call TRBJ2-3; TCRdb's D call of TRBD1 is untestable without DNA. The CDR3 here is CASTSGQGTDTQYF.